These T cell receptor beta chains were read from a single sample in a study of T cell clusters in autoimmune cytopenias. Each CDR3 protein gets one entry in TCRdb, which reprocessed the multiplex PCR reads and gives no DNA. Recorded for this sample: about 6,900 distinct CDR3 sequences. The data also belong to a second study, concerning T cell repertoires in aging, cancer and after chemotherapy.

Sequenced sample: peripheral blood. All receptors come from a human donor in good health. CDR3s include the opening cysteine and the closing phenylalanine or tryptophan. Expanded clones are given a class, and other clones once, few, many or no size at all.

clone_size j_call v_call cdr3_aa
NA TRBJ1-2 TRBV5-4 CASSSARERYGYTF
NA TRBJ2-1 TRBV27 CASSLSGAPSYNEQFF
NA TRBJ2-7 TRBV6-2/TRBV6-3 CASSYRLPSGEQYF
medium-sized TRBJ1-2 TRBV29-1 CSVEVQGALGYTF
NA TRBJ1-1 TRBV6-2/TRBV6-3 CASSEVVLGQYEAFF
NA TRBJ1-4 TRBV10-3 CAISESGRGNEKLFF
NA TRBJ1-4 TRBV6-5 CASSYLARADRTNEKLFF
large TRBJ2-7 TRBV29-1 CSVAGGEWGDEQYF
medium-sized TRBJ2-2 TRBV6-1 CASSATRTGGGSYTGELFF
medium-sized TRBJ2-3 TRBV6-4 CASSEAGGTDTQYF
NA TRBJ2-3 TRBV6-2/TRBV6-3 CASTPAGSGLDTQYF
NA TRBJ2-2 TRBV7-6 CASSSLRWTANTGELFF
medium-sized TRBJ2-1 TRBV11-1 CASSFLRLAGGWGSSYNEQFF
medium-sized TRBJ2-5 TRBV5-6 CASSHGLGGGLRETQYF
NA TRBJ2-3 TRBV7-9 CASSPGANTYTQYF
NA TRBJ1-3 TRBV5-1 CASSFSGNTIYF
NA TRBJ2-1 TRBV27 CASSFGTGETDEQFF
NA TRBJ1-3 TRBV4-2 CASSQVGGADGNTIYF
medium-sized TRBJ1-2 TRBV29-1 CSAGTANYGYTF
NA TRBJ2-5 TRBV6-4 CASSPGTSDQETQYF
large TRBJ2-1 TRBV29-1 CSVETGENYNEQFF
medium-sized TRBJ2-2 TRBV12-3/TRBV12-4 CASSSTGTQGTGELFF
medium-sized TRBJ1-2 TRBV5-4 CASNPGSPRGGYTF
NA TRBJ2-2 TRBV6-1 CASRGTGDTGELFF
NA TRBJ1-1 TRBV19 CASSIVHRGRVEAFF
NA TRBJ2-3 TRBV18 CASSPRQVTDTQYF
NA TRBJ2-7 TRBV6-1 CASSEAGTGGYEQYF
NA TRBJ2-5 TRBV18 CASSPAGGRETQYF
medium-sized TRBJ2-7 TRBV19 CASRFEVTGEQYF
NA TRBJ2-5 TRBV19 CASSPLWRGEQETQYF
NA TRBJ1-2 TRBV18 CASSPQGFGGYTF
NA TRBJ1-1 TRBV12-3/TRBV12-4 CASSPDTGVHTEAFF
medium-sized TRBJ1-2 TRBV19 CASSSAGRDGYTF
NA TRBJ2-3 TRBV5-1 CASSPRQGTDTQYF
NA TRBJ1-1 TRBV6-5 CASSYSTGLQTEAFF
medium-sized TRBJ1-5 TRBV6-4 CASSPGPNQPQHF
NA TRBJ2-5 TRBV18 CASSSRLVQETQYF
NA TRBJ2-3 TRBV20-1 CSASGLAGGPTTDTQYF
NA TRBJ1-1 TRBV7-9 CASSLALGSNTEAFF
NA TRBJ1-6 TRBV6-1 CASSWPGTGESSPLHF
NA TRBJ2-5 TRBV6-1 CASKLLGVGSQETQYF
NA TRBJ1-4 TRBV13 CASSLATGVEKLFF
NA TRBJ2-7 TRBV12-3/TRBV12-4 CASSTPQGAITYEQYF
NA TRBJ2-1 TRBV7-9 CASSPDEGAREQYF